This TCR beta chain was observed in a study of regulatory dendritic cells for organ transplantation. Findings of the study overall: Regulatory dendritic cells appeared to expand memory CD8+ clones less than mature ones. Considerable individual heterogeneity was seen in alloreactive memory CD8+ T cells.

In the case of this clone: Its cognate antigen is unknown.

Repertoires were generated with immunoSEQ multiplex PCR, while TCRdb's copy carries only in-frame clones and drops some. The sample yields about 21,000 clones, 80% to 90% seen once. Germline V lookup: CDR1 LNHNV, CDR2 YYDKDF (reference sequence). The germline V and J ends were trimmed by 7 bases and 2 bases, with 16 bases remaining between them. CDR3 length equals 15 residues. Allogeneic regulatory or mature dendritic cells were co-cultured for 5 days with CFSE-labeled sorted T cells at 1:10. CD4+ or CD8+ T cells were sorted as naive CD45RA+ or memory CD45RO+. The V and J genes are TRBV15 and TRBJ2-3; TRBD1 is a possible D gene (5 bases). This receptor was taken from a human donor in good health. Sequenced input: naive CD4+ T cells from blood cultured with regulatory dendritic cells. Subset: CD45RA+ naive T cells. The CDR3 DNA reads as TGTGCCACCACCCCAGGGCTAACCCTCACAGATACGCAGTATTTT. Its protein product is CATTPGLTLTDTQYF.